The clone carrying this T cell receptor (beta chain) was recorded once. Its specificity is not known. Each donor's blood draw was around 9.1 milliliters of peripheral blood. The use of a sample-barcoded 5' primer and a J-beta primer mix characterized a second PCR of roughly 7 to 12 cycles. Each cDNA was tagged by a template-switch adaptor containing 12 random nucleotides. TCRdb analysed the 5' RACE reads with MiXCR anew, one entry per CDR3 protein. The table records roughly 800,000 distinct CDR3 sequences, 50% to 65% of them present only once. This specimen comes from a study of blood T cells in healthy people across ages. Whole-study results and caveats: Significant beta diversity loss was already apparent by age 40, declining roughly linearly. The authors considered diversity estimates from one million T cells to be underestimates.

CDR1 is MGHDK and CDR2 is SYGVNS in the germline V gene. This CDR3 is built from 15 residues. V was shortened by 4 bases and J by 0 bases, with 7 bases between the two germline ends. Sequenced material: blood. This TCR was sampled from a man aged 80 or over in good health. This rearrangement joins TRBV25-1 to TRBJ2-6, with D unclear. CDR3 protein: CASSAADSGANVLTF. DNA of the CDR3: TGTGCCAGCAGTGCAGCAGACTCTGGGGCCAACGTCCTGACTTTC.